This is a list of T cell receptor beta chains from one sample in a study of T-cell memory formation after mild COVID-19. Using its own MiXCR run on the 5' RACE reads, TCRdb lists one record per CDR3 protein. The repertoire consists of about 450,000 distinct CDR3 sequences, with more than 20% occurring once and the leading ten covering approximately 14%. The specimen sequenced was PBMCs or a T cell subset sorted from them (not recorded which). These receptors originate from an adult woman who had mild COVID-19 (a few samples of this study predate the infection). Cell type and time point are not known. The CDR3 runs from the conserved cysteine through the conserved F or W. The D gene is left open where the match is weak. Where a row states a size, it is once, few, many or the class of an expanded clone; other rows omit it.

clone size: .; V gene: TRBV27; J gene: TRBJ2-3; D gene: .; CDR3 protein: CASQQGATTDTQYF; CDR3 DNA: TGTGCCAGCCAACAGGGCGCCACGACAGATACGCAGTATTTT
clone size: few; V gene: TRBV9; J gene: TRBJ2-2; D gene: .; CDR3 protein: CASSVEPGELFF; CDR3 DNA: TGTGCCAGCAGCGTAGAGCCTGGGGAGCTGTTTTTT
clone size: .; V gene: TRBV5-1; J gene: TRBJ2-1; D gene: .; CDR3 protein: CASTEDSAPSSYNEQFF; CDR3 DNA: TGCGCCAGCACCGAGGACTCAGCTCCTTCCTCCTACAATGAGCAGTTCTTC
clone size: .; V gene: TRBV3-1; J gene: TRBJ1-2; D gene: TRBD1; CDR3 protein: CASSRAGTGVWYGYTF; CDR3 DNA: TGTGCCAGCAGCCGAGCCGGGACAGGGGTGTGGTATGGCTACACCTTC
clone size: .; V gene: TRBV7-6; J gene: TRBJ2-1; D gene: .; CDR3 protein: CASSPHGSVYNEQFF; CDR3 DNA: TGTGCCAGCAGCCCCCACGGGAGCGTATACAATGAGCAGTTCTTC
clone size: once; V gene: TRBV13; J gene: TRBJ2-3; D gene: .; CDR3 protein: CASSTQRDTQYF; CDR3 DNA: TGTGCCAGCAGCACGCAACGAGATACGCAGTATTTT
clone size: .; V gene: TRBV27; J gene: TRBJ1-1; D gene: .; CDR3 protein: CASSFPSGEAFF; CDR3 DNA: TGTGCCAGCAGTTTCCCCTCAGGGGAAGCTTTCTTT
clone size: .; V gene: TRBV13; J gene: TRBJ1-1; D gene: .; CDR3 protein: CASPMAPGPTEAFF; CDR3 DNA: TGTGCCAGCCCCATGGCCCCGGGGCCCACTGAAGCTTTCTTT
clone size: .; V gene: TRBV5-1; J gene: TRBJ1-6; D gene: TRBD1; CDR3 protein: CASSYRDRDTYNSPLHF; CDR3 DNA: TGCGCCAGCAGCTACCGGGACAGGGACACCTATAATTCACCCCTCCACTTT
clone size: .; V gene: TRBV3-1; J gene: TRBJ2-3; D gene: .; CDR3 protein: CASSQDKILPDTQYF; CDR3 DNA: TGTGCCAGCAGCCAAGATAAGATTCTTCCAGATACGCAGTATTTT
clone size: .; V gene: TRBV7-9; J gene: TRBJ2-2; D gene: .; CDR3 protein: CASSFFDGGELFF; CDR3 DNA: TGTGCCAGCAGCTTCTTTGACGGCGGGGAGCTGTTTTTT
clone size: .; V gene: TRBV25-1; J gene: TRBJ2-3; D gene: .; CDR3 protein: CASSERDTQYF; CDR3 DNA: TGTGCCAGCAGTGAAAGAGATACGCAGTATTTT
clone size: few; V gene: TRBV5-1; J gene: TRBJ1-6; D gene: .; CDR3 protein: CASSPRGTSPLHF; CDR3 DNA: TGCGCCAGCAGCCCCAGGGGTACGTCACCCCTCCACTTT
clone size: .; V gene: TRBV7-6; J gene: TRBJ2-1; D gene: TRBD2; CDR3 protein: CASSSRTSGAYNEQFF; CDR3 DNA: TGTGCCAGCAGCTCCCGGACTAGCGGAGCCTACAATGAGCAGTTCTTC
clone size: few; V gene: TRBV4-1; J gene: TRBJ2-1; D gene: .; CDR3 protein: CASSHQAYNEQFF; CDR3 DNA: TGCGCCAGCAGCCATCAAGCCTACAATGAGCAGTTCTTC
clone size: .; V gene: TRBV11-2; J gene: TRBJ1-2; D gene: TRBD1; CDR3 protein: CASSLAQGVQGGYTF; CDR3 DNA: TGTGCCAGCAGCTTAGCCCAGGGGGTCCAAGGGGGCTACACCTTC
clone size: once; V gene: TRBV11-2; J gene: TRBJ1-5; D gene: TRBD1; CDR3 protein: CASSLGLRGGGQPQHF; CDR3 DNA: TGTGCCAGCAGCTTAGGCCTCAGGGGGGGTGGACAGCCCCAGCATTTT
clone size: .; V gene: TRBV5-1; J gene: TRBJ2-3; D gene: TRBD1; CDR3 protein: CASNLGRGPTDTQYF; CDR3 DNA: TGCGCCAGCAACCTCGGTAGGGGGCCCACAGATACGCAGTATTTT
clone size: .; V gene: TRBV6-5; J gene: TRBJ2-7; D gene: TRBD2; CDR3 protein: CASSYRLAGAPTYEQYF; CDR3 DNA: TGTGCCAGCAGTTACCGGCTAGCGGGAGCTCCCACCTACGAGCAGTACTTC
clone size: .; V gene: TRBV20-1; J gene: TRBJ2-2; D gene: TRBD2; CDR3 protein: CSAVTPTSGSTGELFF; CDR3 DNA: TGCAGTGCCGTAACCCCGACTAGCGGGAGCACCGGGGAGCTGTTTTTT
clone size: few; V gene: TRBV7-9; J gene: TRBJ2-7; D gene: TRBD2; CDR3 protein: CATRHGTTYEQYF; CDR3 DNA: TGTGCCACCCGACATGGGACTACCTACGAGCAGTACTTC
clone size: many; V gene: TRBV7-3; J gene: TRBJ2-6; D gene: .; CDR3 protein: CASSSQLSGANVLTF; CDR3 DNA: TGTGCCAGCAGCTCTCAGTTATCCGGGGCCAACGTCCTGACTTTC
clone size: few; V gene: TRBV12-3/TRBV12-4; J gene: TRBJ2-2; D gene: TRBD2; CDR3 protein: CASDYSGGTGELFF; CDR3 DNA: TGTGCCAGTGACTATAGCGGGGGCACCGGGGAGCTGTTTTTT
clone size: .; V gene: TRBV5-5; J gene: TRBJ1-6; D gene: .; CDR3 protein: CASSRTPGQTKNSPLHF; CDR3 DNA: TGTGCCAGCAGCCGCACCCCTGGACAGACTAAAAATTCACCCCTCCACTTT
clone size: .; V gene: TRBV25-1; J gene: TRBJ2-3; D gene: .; CDR3 protein: CASSESRELLGGTDTQYF; CDR3 DNA: TGTGCCAGCAGTGAATCACGCGAACTGTTGGGGGGAACAGATACGCAGTATTTT
clone size: .; V gene: TRBV30; J gene: TRBJ1-3; D gene: .; CDR3 protein: CAWSSTRTSGISGNTIYF; CDR3 DNA: TGTGCCTGGAGCTCTACTCGGACATCCGGAATCTCTGGAAACACCATATATTTT
clone size: few; V gene: TRBV5-1; J gene: TRBJ2-3; D gene: .; CDR3 protein: CASSVSPTDTQYF; CDR3 DNA: TGCGCCAGCAGCGTGTCTCCCACAGATACGCAGTATTTT
clone size: many; V gene: TRBV29-1; J gene: TRBJ2-1; D gene: TRBD2; CDR3 protein: CSGVRGASYNEQFF; CDR3 DNA: TGCAGCGGTGTGCGGGGGGCCTCCTACAATGAGCAGTTCTTC
clone size: few; V gene: TRBV29-1; J gene: TRBJ1-2; D gene: TRBD1; CDR3 protein: CSVLQGSNYGYTF; CDR3 DNA: TGCAGCGTCCTACAGGGGTCTAACTATGGCTACACCTTC
clone size: .; V gene: TRBV5-5; J gene: TRBJ2-7; D gene: .; CDR3 protein: CASSLVSGASYEQYF; CDR3 DNA: TGTGCCAGCAGCTTGGTTTCGGGAGCTTCCTACGAGCAGTACTTC
clone size: .; V gene: TRBV7-9; J gene: TRBJ2-5; D gene: TRBD1; CDR3 protein: CASSLLGQGVVETQYF; CDR3 DNA: TGTGCCAGCAGCTTATTGGGACAGGGGGTTGTTGAGACCCAGTACTTC
clone size: .; V gene: TRBV12-3/TRBV12-4; J gene: TRBJ1-1; D gene: .; CDR3 protein: CASSLRGGGSQTEAFF; CDR3 DNA: TGTGCCAGCAGTTTACGAGGGGGAGGGTCGCAAACTGAAGCTTTCTTT
clone size: few; V gene: TRBV2; J gene: TRBJ2-7; D gene: .; CDR3 protein: CASSEDGGSYEQYF; CDR3 DNA: TGTGCCAGCAGTGAAGATGGGGGGAGCTACGAGCAGTACTTC
clone size: few; V gene: TRBV11-3; J gene: TRBJ2-5; D gene: .; CDR3 protein: CASSFLTSETQYF; CDR3 DNA: TGTGCCAGCAGCTTCTTAACCTCAGAGACCCAGTACTTC
clone size: few; V gene: TRBV7-6; J gene: TRBJ1-1; D gene: .; CDR3 protein: CASSSPLNTEAFF; CDR3 DNA: TGTGCCAGCAGCTCGCCCTTGAACACTGAAGCTTTCTTT
clone size: .; V gene: TRBV20-1; J gene: TRBJ1-2; D gene: .; CDR3 protein: CSAPGPNYGYTF; CDR3 DNA: TGCAGTGCTCCAGGCCCTAACTATGGCTACACCTTC
clone size: .; V gene: TRBV6-5; J gene: TRBJ2-5; D gene: TRBD2; CDR3 protein: CASSSLAGGEYQETQYF; CDR3 DNA: TGTGCCAGCAGTTCACTAGCGGGAGGGGAGTACCAAGAGACCCAGTACTTC
clone size: .; V gene: TRBV11-2; J gene: TRBJ2-7; D gene: TRBD1; CDR3 protein: CASSLRDRGAVEQYF; CDR3 DNA: TGTGCCAGCAGCCTCCGGGACAGGGGCGCGGTGGAGCAGTACTTC
clone size: .; V gene: TRBV6-5; J gene: TRBJ2-1; D gene: .; CDR3 protein: CASSLFSGASNEQFF; CDR3 DNA: TGTGCCAGCAGTCTCTTTTCGGGAGCGAGCAATGAGCAGTTCTTC
clone size: .; V gene: TRBV10-3; J gene: TRBJ2-1; D gene: TRBD2; CDR3 protein: CAISGGGLAYNNEQFF; CDR3 DNA: TGTGCCATCAGTGGAGGGGGACTAGCGTATAACAATGAGCAGTTCTTC
clone size: many; V gene: TRBV20-1; J gene: TRBJ1-1; D gene: TRBD1; CDR3 protein: CSARDRGQGTEAFF; CDR3 DNA: TGCAGTGCTAGAGATCGGGGACAGGGAACTGAAGCTTTCTTT
clone size: .; V gene: TRBV12-3/TRBV12-4; J gene: TRBJ1-1; D gene: .; CDR3 protein: CASSRTVRNTEAFF; CDR3 DNA: TGTGCCAGCAGCCGGACAGTGAGGAACACTGAAGCTTTCTTT
clone size: .; V gene: TRBV6-1; J gene: TRBJ1-2; D gene: .; CDR3 protein: CASREGSVYGYTF; CDR3 DNA: TGTGCCAGCAGGGAAGGGTCGGTTTATGGCTACACCTTC
clone size: once; V gene: TRBV9; J gene: TRBJ2-5; D gene: .; CDR3 protein: CASSARGHQETQYF; CDR3 DNA: TGTGCCAGCAGCGCGCGGGGTCACCAAGAGACCCAGTACTTC
clone size: few; V gene: TRBV2; J gene: TRBJ2-7; D gene: .; CDR3 protein: CASSPSPPYEQYF; CDR3 DNA: TGTGCCAGCAGTCCCTCACCGCCTTACGAGCAGTACTTC
clone size: .; V gene: TRBV9; J gene: TRBJ2-5; D gene: .; CDR3 protein: CASSVGGRETETQYF; CDR3 DNA: TGTGCCAGCAGCGTAGGGGGCCGAGAGACGGAGACCCAGTACTTC
clone size: .; V gene: TRBV7-2; J gene: TRBJ2-4; D gene: .; CDR3 protein: CASSYWYDIQYF; CDR3 DNA: TGTGCCAGCAGCTACTGGTATGACATTCAGTACTTC
clone size: .; V gene: TRBV2; J gene: TRBJ2-7; D gene: TRBD1; CDR3 protein: CASKGTGQVGQYF; CDR3 DNA: TGTGCCAGCAAAGGGACAGGGCAAGTTGGGCAGTACTTC
clone size: .; V gene: TRBV7-8; J gene: TRBJ2-2; D gene: .; CDR3 protein: CASSQRGRKNTGELFF; CDR3 DNA: TGTGCCAGCAGCCAAAGGGGACGGAAGAACACCGGGGAGCTGTTTTTT
clone size: .; V gene: TRBV15; J gene: TRBJ1-4; D gene: .; CDR3 protein: CATSRDNSKLFF; CDR3 DNA: TGTGCCACCAGCAGAGATAACAGTAAACTGTTTTTT
clone size: .; V gene: TRBV5-6; J gene: TRBJ2-7; D gene: .; CDR3 protein: CASSLGPRRNSYEQYF; CDR3 DNA: TGTGCCAGCAGCTTGGGTCCCAGGCGAAACTCCTACGAGCAGTACTTC
clone size: .; V gene: TRBV19; J gene: TRBJ2-1; D gene: .; CDR3 protein: CASDHGTRRSYNEQFF; CDR3 DNA: TGTGCCAGCGACCATGGGACCAGACGATCCTACAATGAGCAGTTCTTC
clone size: .; V gene: TRBV19; J gene: TRBJ1-1; D gene: .; CDR3 protein: CASIYSGGHLAEAFF; CDR3 DNA: TGTGCCAGTATATATTCGGGGGGACATCTCGCTGAAGCTTTCTTT
clone size: .; V gene: TRBV20-1; J gene: TRBJ2-5; D gene: TRBD1; CDR3 protein: CSARMGTVQETQYF; CDR3 DNA: TGCAGTGCTAGAATGGGGACAGTACAAGAGACCCAGTACTTC
clone size: few; V gene: TRBV20-1; J gene: TRBJ2-1; D gene: TRBD2; CDR3 protein: CSASGTSGRAYNEQFF; CDR3 DNA: TGCAGTGCTAGTGGAACTAGCGGGAGGGCCTACAATGAGCAGTTCTTC